Following are 20 T cell receptor beta chains from one sample sequenced in a study of shared clonotypes between healthy human individuals (dated by TCRdb to the early 2020s). The method behind the library was the immunoSEQ multiplex PCR assay. This immuneACCESS table, as held by TCRdb, lists in-frame sequences with V and J called but not all clones. Of the missing ones, under half trace to an unresolved V gene in checked studies; the others have no known cause. Recorded for this sample are 2 million to 2.5 million clones; roughly 93% of them occurred a single time. The ten most abundant clones make up roughly 0.36% of the sample. The sequencing sample was made of naive CD4+ T cells from PBMCs. According to the study, the label for this sample's cell subset or site signals: CD45RA+ positively selected. The receptors shown here come from a man aged 18 to 29 in good health. Some clones in this sample may be carry-over from other donors' samples.

CDR3 protein: CASKGTMNTEAFF. In nucleotides, the CDR3 is TGTGCCAGCAAAGGGACCATGAACACTGAAGCTTTCTTT. The chain links TRBV7-8 to TRBJ1-1, with D perhaps matching TRBD1 (5 bases). CDR1 is SGHVS and CDR2 is FQNEAQ in the germline V gene. CDR3 size: 13 residues. V was trimmed by 7 bases and J by 0 bases, leaving 9 bases between them.

The J gene is TRBJ1-1, the V gene TRBV6-1, with unresolved D. Trimming left V 4 bases short and J 0 bases short, with 12 bases between. Germline lookup yields CDR1 MNHNS and CDR2 SASEGT. The CDR3 loop spans 15 amino acids. This CDR3 reads CASSGFGRMNTEAFF. The CDR3 bases are TGTGCCAGCAGTGGATTCGGACGGATGAACACTGAAGCTTTCTTT.

This chain joins TRBV7-2 and TRBJ2-1; D possibly uses TRBD1 or TRBD2 (5 bases each). Germline CDR1 SGHTA, CDR2 FQGNSA. V lost 5 bases and J 6 bases, leaving 14 bases between the germline ends. CDR3 length: 14 residues. In DNA, the CDR3 is TGTGCCAGCAGCCTTGACCGGGACCGCAATGAGCAGTTCTTC. Its translation: CASSLDRDRNEQFF.

The genes are TRBV29-1 and TRBJ2-1; D is ambiguous. Germline V gene sequence: CDR1 SQVTM, CDR2 ANQGSEA. V dropped 3 bases and J dropped 2 bases, with 14 bases sitting between them. The CDR3 spans 15 residues. The CDR3 DNA reads TGCAGCGTTGACGGCCTCCCCCCGACCTACAATGAGCAGTTCTTC. This codes for CSVDGLPPTYNEQFF.

The V gene is TRBV4-1, the J gene TRBJ1-2; the D is unclear. Trimming removed 1 base from V and 4 bases from J, with 16 bases in between. The CDR3 length is 16 residues. Per germline, CDR1 MGHRA and CDR2 YSYEKL. The CDR3 nucleotides are TGCGCCAGCAGCCAAGCTGCCGGAACCCCAATCTATGGCTACACCTTC. This gives the protein CASSQAAGTPIYGYTF.

V is TRBV6-1 and J is TRBJ2-7, with TRBD2 identical over 9 bases. The CDR3 spans 15 residues. With 8 bases clipped from V and 5 bases from J, the junction kept 13 bases outside the gene matches. CDR1 and CDR2 (germline): MNHNS, SASEGT. As DNA, the CDR3 is TGTGCCAGCCGGGCCCAAATGACTAGCGGTGACGAGCAGTACTTC. Its protein is CASRAQMTSGDEQYF.

V gene TRBV12-5 combines with J gene TRBJ2-3; D ambiguous. This CDR3 is built from 15 residues. Germline-derived CDR1 and CDR2 are LGHNT and FRNRAP. V was shortened by 1 base and J by 3 bases, with 11 bases between the two germline ends. The CDR3, as DNA: TGTGCTAGTGGTTTGGCCTCCCCTGGGACAGATACGCAGTATTTT. Translating it yields CASGLASPGTDTQYF. Supplemented by reference TRBV12-5 and TRBJ2-3, the full variable domain reads DARVTQTPRHKVTEMGQEVTMRCQPILGHNTVFWYRQTMMQGLELLAYFRNRAPLDDSGMPKDRFSAEMPDATLATLKIQPSEPRDSAVYFCASGLASPGTDTQYFGPGTRLTVL.

Note on this clone: Within the sample, other DNA sequences also encode this same CDR3. The chain is built from TRBV6-6 and TRBJ2-1, with TRBD2 matching 7 bases. This CDR3 has 15 amino acids. The germline V gene encodes CDR1 MNHNY and CDR2 SVGAGI (reference sequence). The junction had 5 bases not matched to a gene; V was cut back by 2 bases and J by 4 bases. This CDR3 reads CASSYGAGAYNEQFF. For the CDR3, the DNA is TGTGCCAGCAGTTACGGGGCGGGAGCGTACAATGAGCAGTTCTTC.

The gene calls are TRBV9 and TRBJ2-5; 9 positions match TRBD2. Germline V gene lookup returns CDR1 SGDLS and CDR2 YYNGEE. CDR3 size: 16 residues. The V gene end was trimmed by 4 bases and the J gene end by 1 base; junction bases not matched to a gene: 8. CDR3 sequence reads: CASSPGASGAQETQYF. The CDR3 DNA is TGTGCCAGCAGCCCAGGGGCTAGCGGGGCCCAAGAGACCCAGTACTTC.

This clone was seen only once. The V gene is TRBV28, the J gene TRBJ1-4, with 8 nucleotides matching TRBD1. The CDR3 contains 15 residues. Trimming cost V 5 bases and J 4 bases; bases outside gene matches: 6. Germline V CDR1 and CDR2: MDHEN, SYDVKM. The CDR3 region is CASSQQGADNEKLFF. The CDR3 DNA follows: TGTGCCAGCAGTCAGCAGGGGGCTGATAATGAAAAACTGTTTTTT. Drawing the rest from reference TRBV28 and TRBJ1-4, the complete variable domain is DVKVTQSSRYLVKRTGEKVFLECVQDMDHENMFWYRQDPGLGLRLIYFSYDVKMKEKGDIPEGYSVSREKKERFSLILESASTNQTSMYLCASSQQGADNEKLFFGSGTQLSVL.

The chain is built from TRBV6-4 and TRBJ1-2, with D possibly TRBD1 on 6 matching bases. The germline V and J ends were trimmed by 0 bases and 3 bases, with 8 bases remaining between them. The germline CDR1 and CDR2 sequences are MRHNA and SNTAGT. The CDR3 runs to 14 residues. The CDR3 loop reads CASSDSRGDYGYTF. CDR3 nucleotides: TGTGCCAGCAGTGACTCGAGGGGGGACTATGGCTACACCTTC.

This chain links TRBV6-6 with TRBJ1-4; D not resolved. Germline V gene sequence: CDR1 MNHNY, CDR2 SVGAGI (reference sequence). Trimming took off 0 bases at V and 4 bases at J, with 6 bases between the two ends. There are 14 residues in the CDR3. CDR3 bases: TGTGCCAGCAGTTACTCTGAGGGTAATGAAAAACTGTTTTTT. Translation gives CASSYSEGNEKLFF.

The CDR3, as DNA: TGCGCCAGCAGCTTGAATACTAGCCCCGAGCAGTACTTC. This gives the protein CASSLNTSPEQYF. The chain carries TRBV5-1 and TRBJ2-7, with a weak D call TRBD2 (6 bases). CDR3 size: 13 residues. V gave up 1 base and J gave up 6 bases, with 11 bases separating them. The V gene's germline CDR1 is SGHRS and CDR2 YFSETQ.

The genes are TRBV5-6 and TRBJ2-3; 7 nucleotides line up with TRBD1. The junction had 9 bases not matched to a gene; V was cut back by 1 base and J by 4 bases. The germline gives CDR1 SGHDT, CDR2 YYEEEE. The CDR3 runs 16 residues. The CDR3 reads CASSLNRGKGADTQYF. The CDR3 nucleotides read TGTGCCAGCAGCTTGAACAGGGGCAAGGGGGCAGATACGCAGTATTTT.

This sequence joins TRBV5-6 and TRBJ1-1, with 7 bases identical to TRBD1. The germline gives CDR1 SGHDT, CDR2 YYEEEE. The CDR3 extends over 14 amino acids. With V trimmed by 5 bases and J by 4 bases, 8 bases remained unmatched. CDR3 sequence: CASSYRGLATEAFF. For the CDR3, the DNA is TGTGCCAGCAGTTACAGGGGTTTAGCCACTGAAGCTTTCTTT.

The rearrangement joins TRBV28 to TRBJ1-2, with a tentative D call TRBD1 (6 bases). CDR3 length: 14 amino acids. Trimming left V 0 bases short and J 5 bases short, with 10 bases between. CDR1 and CDR2 (germline): MDHEN, SYDVKM. The CDR3 coding sequence is TGTGCCAGCAGTTTATGGGGGGCCGGGTATGGCTACACCTTC. Translating it yields CASSLWGAGYGYTF.

The chain couples TRBV7-3 to TRBJ2-6, with 11 bases that match TRBD2. In germline, CDR1 is SGHTA, CDR2 FQGTGA. The CDR3 has 19 residues. Unmatched junction bases numbered 7, after V lost 3 bases and J lost 0 bases. The CDR3 here is CASSFLAGLADSGANVLTF. For the CDR3, the DNA is TGTGCCAGCAGCTTCTTAGCGGGACTAGCGGACTCTGGGGCCAACGTCCTGACTTTC.

The rearrangement joins TRBV12-5 to TRBJ2-1; 8 bases match TRBD1. CDR3 length equals 17 residues. Germline V gene sequence: CDR1 LGHNT, CDR2 FRNRAP. Trimming removed 5 bases from V and 2 bases from J; junction bases left unmatched: 11. The CDR3 sequence is CASGASQTGVAYNEQFF. The CDR3 DNA reads TGTGCTAGTGGTGCAAGCCAGACAGGGGTGGCCTACAATGAGCAGTTCTTC.

The CDR3 loop reads CASSPGWDEQYF. DNA of the CDR3: TGTGCCAGCTCACCCGGGTGGGACGAGCAGTACTTC. This chain connects TRBV18 to TRBJ2-7; D is uncertain. Trimming left V 3 bases short and J 5 bases short, with 8 bases between. Per the germline V gene, CDR1 is KGHSH and CDR2 is LQKENI. CDR3 size: 12 residues.

The V and J genes are TRBV18 and TRBJ2-2; D may be TRBD1 or TRBD2 (5 bases each). Per the germline V gene, CDR1 is KGHSH and CDR2 is LQKENI. The CDR3 is 14 residues long. Between the trimmed V and J ends, which lost 8 bases and 1 base, there was a span of 11 bases. CDR3 DNA: TGTGCCAGCACGAGGGACGGGAACACCGGGGAGCTGTTTTTT. It encodes CASTRDGNTGELFF.